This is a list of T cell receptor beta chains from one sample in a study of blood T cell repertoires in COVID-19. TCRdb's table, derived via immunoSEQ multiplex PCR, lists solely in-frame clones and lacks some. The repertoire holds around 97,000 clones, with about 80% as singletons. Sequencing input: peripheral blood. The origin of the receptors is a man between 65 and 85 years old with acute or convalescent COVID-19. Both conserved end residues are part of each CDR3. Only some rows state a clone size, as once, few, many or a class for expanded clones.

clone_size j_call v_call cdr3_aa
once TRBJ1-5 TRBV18 CASSLGQGHQPQHF
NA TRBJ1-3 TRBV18 CASSPRDRTSGNTIYF
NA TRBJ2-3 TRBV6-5 CASSYSPGGADTQYF
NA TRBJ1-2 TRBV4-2 CASSQLQVSGTGIGFYGYTF
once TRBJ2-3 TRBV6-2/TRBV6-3 CASSYTGLLTDTQYF
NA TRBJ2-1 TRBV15 CATSSPLLGGSYNEQFF
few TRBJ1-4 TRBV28 CASSLGGEPGLPTNEKLFF
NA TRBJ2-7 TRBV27 CASSSYYRSGLQGGSYEQYF
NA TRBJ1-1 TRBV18 CASSPPEEWNTEAFF
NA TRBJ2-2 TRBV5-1 CASSFRGLITGELFF
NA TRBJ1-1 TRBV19 CASRLQGMNTEAFF
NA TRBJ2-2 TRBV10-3 CAFARAGTGELFF
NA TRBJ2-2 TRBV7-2 CASSPRLAGPASGELFF
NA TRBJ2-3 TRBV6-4 CASSLADSTDTQYF
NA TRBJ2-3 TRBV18 CASSPPSYRDTQYF
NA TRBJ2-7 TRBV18 CASSLGTGGPYEQYF
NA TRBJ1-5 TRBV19 CASSRTGDAQPQHF
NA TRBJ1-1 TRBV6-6 CASSWGDRVNTEAFF
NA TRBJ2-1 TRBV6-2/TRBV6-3 CASSYPSGLVANEQFF
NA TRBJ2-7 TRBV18 CASSPPWRGATYEQYF
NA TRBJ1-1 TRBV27 CASRPIGQTLNTEAFF
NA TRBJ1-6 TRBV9 CASSARQTNSPLHF
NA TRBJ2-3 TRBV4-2 CASSYGLGTDTQYF
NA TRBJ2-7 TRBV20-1 CSARGTLEQYF
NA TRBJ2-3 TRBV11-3 CASSPDSLSTDTQYF
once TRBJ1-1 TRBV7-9 CASSPPYREKGTEAFF
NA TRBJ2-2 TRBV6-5 CASKPGSGELFF
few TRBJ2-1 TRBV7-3 CASRTYTGVDEQFF
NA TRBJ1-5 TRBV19 CASSIGGGSNQPQHF
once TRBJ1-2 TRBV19 CASSTKRGSNYGYTF
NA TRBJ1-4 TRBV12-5 CASGPTGLEKLFF
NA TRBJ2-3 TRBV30 CAWSTGGTDTQYF
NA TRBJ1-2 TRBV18 CASSPPTGGSIGYTF
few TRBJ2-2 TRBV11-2 CASSFAGTGELFF
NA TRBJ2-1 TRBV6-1 CASSETSSYNEQFF
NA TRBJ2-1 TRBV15 CATSTTSGRNEQFF
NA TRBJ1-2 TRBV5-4 CASSGWGGTYGYTF
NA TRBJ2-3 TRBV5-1 CASSSARGEYDTQYF
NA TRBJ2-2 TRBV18 CASSPASSGELFF
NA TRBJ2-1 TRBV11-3 CASSSGGQSYNEQFF
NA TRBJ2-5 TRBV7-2 CASSLAGFKETQYF
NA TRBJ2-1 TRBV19 CASSPNPQGLEQFF
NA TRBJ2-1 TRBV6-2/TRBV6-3 CASSYVGVNGNEQFF
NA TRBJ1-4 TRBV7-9 CASSLSDRVEKLFF
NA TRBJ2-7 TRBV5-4 CASKGSGSEYEQYF
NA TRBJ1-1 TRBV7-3 CASSQGQNTEAFF
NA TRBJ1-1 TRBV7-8 CASSPSGVNTEAFF
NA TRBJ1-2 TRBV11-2 CASSLQGLIYGYTF
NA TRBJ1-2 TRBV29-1 CSSSRQGGYTF
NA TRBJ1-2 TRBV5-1 CASAPPGTQTNYGYTF
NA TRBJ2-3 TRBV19 CASTTTGTDTQYF
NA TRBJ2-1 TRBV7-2 CASSPERLGDEQFF
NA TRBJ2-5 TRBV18 CASSPKLGETQYF
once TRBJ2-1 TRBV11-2 CASSLVGSSYNEQFF
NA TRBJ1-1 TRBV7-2 CASSSRTGSSEAFF
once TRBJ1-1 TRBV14 CASSQVRATEAFF